Listed here are 32 T cell receptor beta chains from one sample, sequenced in a study of cytomegalovirus exposure and HLA in healthy donors. TCRdb keeps only in-frame clones here, not all; method: immunoSEQ multiplex PCR. The sample has a few hundred thousand clones, 80% to 90% seen once. Specimen: PBMCs. The receptors were sampled from a woman under 30 in good health and CMV-seronegative.

The V and J genes are TRBV6-4 and TRBJ2-7; 9 bases agree with TRBD1. The ends lost 5 bases at V and 2 bases at J; junction bases unmatched: 4. The length of the CDR3 is 14 residues. Germline CDR1 and CDR2: MRHNA and SNTAGT. CDR3 sequence (DNA): TGTGCCAGCAGTCCGGGACAGGGCGCCTACGAGCAGTACTTC. Translation: CASSPGQGAYEQYF.

This clone turned up a few times. V is TRBV5-1 and J is TRBJ2-7; D not resolved. Trimming removed 8 bases at V and 9 bases at J, with 24 bases between. This CDR3 has 14 amino acids. CDR1 SGHRS and CDR2 YFSETQ come from the germline V gene. CDR3 amino acids: CASHPQSLLRWQYF. The CDR3, as DNA: TGCGCCAGTCACCCACAGTCCCTCCTACGATGGCAGTACTTC.

V usage is TRBV7-2 and J usage is TRBJ2-7; a possible D gene is TRBD1 (6 bases). The CDR3 runs to 14 residues. Per germline, CDR1 SGHTA and CDR2 FQGNSA. V was shortened by 5 bases and J by 1 base, with 12 bases between the two germline ends. CDR3 nucleotide sequence: TGTGCCAGCAGCCAACAGGGTGGATCCTACGAGCAGTACTTC. It is translated as CASSQQGGSYEQYF.

Only a few counts were recorded for this clone. The genes are TRBV29-1 and TRBJ1-2; 10 bases match TRBD1. The length of the CDR3 is 13 residues. V was clipped by 6 bases and J by 8 bases; unmatched bases: 9. Germline assignment: CDR1 SQVTM and CDR2 ANQGSEA. The CDR3 sequence is CSVVTGGREGYTF. The CDR3 DNA sequence: TGCAGCGTGGTGACAGGGGGCAGGGAAGGCTACACCTTC.

This rearrangement joins TRBV4-2 to TRBJ2-5; D ambiguous. The CDR3 is 14 amino acids. Germline assignment: CDR1 LGHNA and CDR2 YNFKEQ. Between the trimmed V and J ends, which lost 0 bases and 5 bases, there was a span of 10 bases. The CDR3 reads CASSQDGRGETQYF. CDR3 DNA sequence: TGTGCCAGCAGCCAAGATGGCCGAGGTGAGACCCAGTACTTC.

At least ten counts were recorded for this clone. The rearrangement links TRBV6-1 to TRBJ2-1; 15 bases agree with TRBD2. The V and J ends lost 4 bases and 15 bases, in that order; junction bases with no gene match: 4. The CDR3 extends over 13 amino acids. CDR1 and CDR2 (germline): MNHNS, SASEGT. The CDR3 loop reads CASSGTSGGVPFF. The CDR3 DNA follows: TGTGCCAGCAGTGGGACTAGCGGGGGGGTCCCGTTCTTC.

The CDR3 DNA reads as TGTGCCAGCTCACCAGGGCCGGCAGGGGCCACAGATACGCAGTATTTT. Encoded protein: CASSPGPAGATDTQYF. The chain couples TRBV18 to TRBJ2-3, with D maybe TRBD1 (6 bases). Germline CDR1 KGHSH, CDR2 LQKENI. This CDR3 region has 16 residues. Trimming took 2 bases from V and 2 from J, leaving 14 bases between them.

This clone was detected only a few times. This rearrangement joins TRBV4-1 to TRBJ2-1; D might be TRBD2 (6 bases). Germline V gives CDR1 MGHRA, CDR2 YSYEKL. V lost 0 bases and J lost 4, with 7 bases in between. The CDR3 covers 14 residues. The CDR3 coding sequence is TGCGCCAGCAGCCAAGAGGGGGGATACAATGAGCAGTTCTTC. Amino acids: CASSQEGGYNEQFF.

The J gene is TRBJ2-2, the V gene TRBV5-1, with TRBD2 matching 8 bases. Germline CDR1 SGHRS, CDR2 YFSETQ. Trimming cost V 0 bases and J 5 bases; bases outside gene matches: 6. The CDR3 has 16 residues. Here the CDR3 reads CASSLDLAGLTGELFF. The CDR3, as DNA: TGCGCCAGCAGCTTGGATCTAGCGGGTCTAACCGGGGAGCTGTTTTTT.

The V call is TRBV4-2, the J call TRBJ2-1, with no clear D. The CDR3 length is 15 residues. From germline, CDR1 is LGHNA and CDR2 YNFKEQ. Trimming cost V 1 base and J 0 bases, with 7 bases left between them. CDR3: CASSQVPSSYNEQFF. CDR3 nucleotides: TGTGCCAGCAGCCAAGTTCCGAGCTCCTACAATGAGCAGTTCTTC.

This sequence joins TRBV4-2 and TRBJ1-1, with TRBD1 matching over 7 bases. This CDR3 is 15 amino acids long. V was clipped by 2 bases and J by 4 bases; unmatched bases: 7. CDR1 LGHNA and CDR2 YNFKEQ come from the germline V gene. This CDR3 reads CASSQPQGQVTEAFF. CDR3 nucleotide sequence: TGTGCCAGCAGCCAACCCCAAGGACAGGTCACTGAAGCTTTCTTT.

The V call is TRBV5-4, the J call TRBJ2-1, with 8 bases that match TRBD2. CDR1 and CDR2 (germline): SGHNT, YYREEE (reference sequence). CDR3 size: 15 residues. J gave up 8 bases and V 5 bases, and 12 bases lay outside the gene matches. This CDR3 is CASSLAGLASHEQFF. The CDR3 coding sequence is TGTGCCAGCAGTTTAGCAGGACTAGCCTCACATGAGCAGTTCTTC.

The CDR3: CASRTSPNEKLFF. In DNA, the CDR3 is TGTGCCAGCCGGACTTCACCGAATGAAAAACTGTTTTTT. The genes are TRBV18 and TRBJ1-4, with D hard to call. The CDR3 is 13 amino acids. CDR1 is KGHSH, CDR2 LQKENI, per germline. V shed 8 bases and J shed 5 bases, with 12 bases lying between them.

The chain employs TRBV19 and TRBJ2-2; 9 bases align to TRBD1. This CDR3 has 17 amino acids. J gave up 0 bases and V 1 base, and 3 bases lay outside the gene matches. The germline V gene encodes CDR1 LNHDA and CDR2 SQIVND (reference sequence). The CDR3 is CASSIAQGAANTGELFF. The CDR3 DNA sequence: TGTGCCAGTAGTATAGCACAGGGGGCCGCGAACACCGGGGAGCTGTTTTTT.

This clone was seen more than once but under ten times. This chain links TRBV14 with TRBJ1-2; D ambiguous. The germline V gene has CDR1 SGHDN and CDR2 FVKESK. V was shortened by 6 bases and J by 0 bases, with 8 bases between the two germline ends. This CDR3 region has 13 residues. The CDR3 loop reads CASSSLANYGYTF. Written as DNA, the CDR3 is TGTGCCAGCAGTTCCTTAGCTAACTATGGCTACACCTTC.

The genes are TRBV19 and TRBJ2-2; 10 bases line up with TRBD2. Unmatched junction bases numbered 3, after V lost 5 bases and J lost 6 bases. Germline CDR1 and CDR2: LNHDA and SQIVND (reference sequence). CDR3 length: 14 amino acids. The CDR3 DNA is TGTGCCAGTAGTCTAGCGGGAGTGGCCGGGGAGCTGTTTTTT. Translated, it gives CASSLAGVAGELFF.

This chain connects TRBV28 to TRBJ2-7; tentatively, D is TRBD2 (7 bases). Germline V lookup: CDR1 MDHEN, CDR2 SYDVKM. Trimming cost V 6 bases and J 2 bases, with 14 bases left between them. The CDR3 totals 14 residues. The DNA of the CDR3 is TGTGCCAGCAGCTCCCCGGGGGGCGCCTACGAGCAGTACTTC. This encodes CASSSPGGAYEQYF.

The V gene is TRBV5-1, the J gene TRBJ1-1, with D tentatively TRBD1 (6 bases). The CDR3 totals 15 residues. Germline V gives CDR1 SGHRS, CDR2 YFSETQ. V lost 4 bases and J 3 bases, leaving 16 bases between the germline ends. The CDR3 bases are TGCGCCAGCAGCGCCGGTCCAGGGGTTGACACTGAAGCTTTCTTT. This sequence encodes CASSAGPGVDTEAFF.

The chain is built from TRBV18 and TRBJ2-7; TRBD2 aligns across 8 bases. The V segment lost 4 bases and the J segment 2 bases; nucleotides outside the gene matches: 4. CDR1 is KGHSH and CDR2 is LQKENI in the germline V gene. This CDR3 is 14 amino acids long. CDR3 loop: CASSLGTRTYEQYF. The CDR3 nucleotides are TGTGCCAGCTCACTGGGGACTAGGACCTACGAGCAGTACTTC.

V is TRBV7-3 and J is TRBJ2-3; 10 nucleotides agree with TRBD2. J was trimmed by 1 base and V by 5 bases; bases with no gene match: 6. Germline-derived CDR1 and CDR2 are SGHTA and FQGTGA. This CDR3 has 16 amino acids. This chain's CDR3 is CASSAGLAEGTDTQYF. The DNA for the CDR3 is TGTGCCAGCAGCGCTGGACTAGCGGAAGGCACAGATACGCAGTATTTT.

The chain combines TRBV6-5 with TRBJ2-1, with D perhaps TRBD2 (5 bases). Germline V gene data show CDR1 as MNHEY and CDR2 as SVGAGI. The length of the CDR3 is 15 residues. V lost 1 base and J lost 0, with 7 bases in between. This CDR3 is CASSYWRSSYNEQFF. CDR3 in DNA: TGTGCCAGCAGTTACTGGAGGAGCTCCTACAATGAGCAGTTCTTC.

This chain connects TRBV6-1 to TRBJ1-5; TRBD1 agrees at 10 bases. Trimming removed 4 bases from V and 5 bases from J; junction bases left unmatched: 2. From germline, CDR1 is MNHNS and CDR2 SASEGT. This CDR3 contains 14 residues. The DNA for the CDR3 is TGTGCCAGCAGTGGGACAGGGGGATATCAGCCCCAGCATTTT. Translated: CASSGTGGYQPQHF.

The chain has TRBV5-4 and TRBJ1-2, with TRBD1 matching over 8 bases. V gave up 4 bases and J gave up 8 bases; unmatched junction bases: 4. Germline V CDR1 and CDR2: SGHNT, YYREEE (reference sequence). The length of the CDR3 is 12 residues. The CDR3 reads CASSLSGGGYTF. As DNA, the CDR3 is TGTGCCAGCAGCCTATCAGGGGGCGGCTACACCTTC.

The chain combines TRBV6-5 with TRBJ2-1, with a weak D call TRBD1 (6 bases). Between the trimmed V and J ends, which lost 7 bases and 4 bases, there was a span of 17 bases. The germline CDR1 and CDR2 sequences are MNHEY and SVGAGI. This CDR3 is 15 amino acids long. DNA of the CDR3: TGTGCCAGCACAAAGAGCGGACAGCCGTACAATGAGCAGTTCTTC. Translated: CASTKSGQPYNEQFF.

Here the CDR3 reads CASKDTTSGANVLTF. The CDR3 DNA sequence: TGTGCCAGTAAGGACACCACCTCTGGGGCCAACGTCCTGACTTTC. The V call is TRBV9, the J call TRBJ2-6; tentative D call: TRBD1 (5 bases). This CDR3 contains 15 residues. From germline, CDR1 is SGDLS and CDR2 YYNGEE. The V and J ends lost 8 bases and 0 bases respectively, with 12 bases between them.

The rearrangement joins TRBV28 to TRBJ1-4; TRBD1 matches 8 bases. This CDR3 is 15 amino acids long. Trimming removed 5 bases from V and 4 bases from J; junction bases left unmatched: 6. Germline-derived CDR1 and CDR2 are MDHEN and SYDVKM. CDR3 sequence reads: CASSNQGAGNEKLFF. The CDR3 region has the DNA TGTGCCAGCAGTAACCAGGGGGCCGGTAATGAAAAACTGTTTTTT.

The V gene is TRBV10-3, the J gene TRBJ2-7; 10 bases are shared with TRBD2. The junction had 15 bases not matched to a gene; V was cut back by 8 bases and J by 5 bases. Germline CDR1 and CDR2: ENHRY and SYGVKD. The CDR3 has 16 residues. The CDR3 DNA reads TGTGCCATCGGGGAAATAGCGGGGGGTCCTTTGGACGAGCAGTACTTC. The encoded protein is CAIGEIAGGPLDEQYF.

This clone was counted once. This chain links TRBV5-6 with TRBJ2-6, with D unresolved. V lost 4 bases, J lost 0 bases, and 5 bases lay in between. CDR3 size: 14 residues. The germline CDR1 and CDR2 sequences are SGHDT and YYEEEE. The DNA of the CDR3 is TGTGCCAGCAGCCCTAGCTCTGGGGCCAACGTCCTGACTTTC. Its protein product is CASSPSSGANVLTF.

The V call is TRBV6-5, the J call TRBJ1-5, with D possibly TRBD1 on 6 matching bases. The V and J ends lost 6 bases and 0 bases respectively, with 12 bases between them. This CDR3 has 15 amino acids. The germline CDR1 and CDR2 sequences are MNHEY and SVGAGI. CDR3 coding DNA: TGTGCCAGCAGCCTCGGGACAAATAGCAATCAGCCCCAGCATTTT. Translated: CASSLGTNSNQPQHF.

The V gene is TRBV11-2, the J gene TRBJ1-1; D ambiguous. CDR3 length: 15 amino acids. Trimming left V 5 bases short and J 0 bases short, with 13 bases between. Germline values: CDR1 SGHAT, CDR2 FQNNGV. The DNA for the CDR3 is TGTGCCAGCAGCGACGGGCGGGGATTGAACACTGAAGCTTTCTTT. Amino acids: CASSDGRGLNTEAFF.

The rearrangement links TRBV28 to TRBJ2-7, with 8 bases aligning to TRBD1. Unmatched junction bases numbered 3, after V lost 4 bases and J lost 4 bases. The CDR3 covers 13 residues. Germline V gives CDR1 MDHEN, CDR2 SYDVKM. CDR3 sequence (DNA): TGTGCCAGCAGTTCGGGACAGGTTTACGAGCAGTACTTC. This codes for CASSSGQVYEQYF.

The chain uses TRBV18 and TRBJ2-5, with D perhaps TRBD2 (7 bases). V was trimmed by 2 bases and J by 1 base, leaving 14 bases between them. This CDR3 has 16 amino acids. CDR1 is KGHSH and CDR2 is LQKENI in the germline V gene. CDR3 loop: CASSPRGTITQETQYF. The CDR3 nucleotides are TGTGCCAGCTCACCAAGGGGGACTATTACCCAAGAGACCCAGTACTTC.